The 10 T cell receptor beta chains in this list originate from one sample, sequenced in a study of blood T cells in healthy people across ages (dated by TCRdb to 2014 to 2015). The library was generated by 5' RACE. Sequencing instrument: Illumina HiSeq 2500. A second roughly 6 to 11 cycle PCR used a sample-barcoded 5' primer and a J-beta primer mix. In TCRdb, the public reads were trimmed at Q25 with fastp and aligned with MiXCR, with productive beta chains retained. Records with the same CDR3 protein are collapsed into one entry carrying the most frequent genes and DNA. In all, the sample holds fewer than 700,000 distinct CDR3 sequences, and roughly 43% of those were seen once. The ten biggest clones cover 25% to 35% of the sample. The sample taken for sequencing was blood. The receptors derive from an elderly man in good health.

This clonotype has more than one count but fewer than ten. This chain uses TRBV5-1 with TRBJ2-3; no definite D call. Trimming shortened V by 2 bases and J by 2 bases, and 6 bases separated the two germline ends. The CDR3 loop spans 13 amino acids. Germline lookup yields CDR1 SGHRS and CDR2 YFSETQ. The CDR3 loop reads CASSFEDTDTQYF. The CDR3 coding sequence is TGCGCCAGCAGCTTTGAGGACACAGATACGCAGTATTTT.

This chain's CDR3 is CASSQGSTKGEQFF. The CDR3 DNA sequence: TGTGCCAGCAGCCAAGGTTCCACCAAGGGAGAGCAGTTCTTC. The rearrangement uses TRBV3-1 and TRBJ2-1; D unclear. Trimming left V 1 base short and J 10 bases short, with 14 bases between. CDR1 and CDR2 from the germline V gene are LGHDT and YNNKEL (reference sequence). The CDR3 has 14 residues.

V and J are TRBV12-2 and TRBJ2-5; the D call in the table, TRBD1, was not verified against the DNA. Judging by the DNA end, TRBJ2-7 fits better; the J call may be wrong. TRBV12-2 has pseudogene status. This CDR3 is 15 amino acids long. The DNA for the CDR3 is TGTGCAAGTCGCTTAGAAGACAGGGGCACCTACGAGCAGTACTTC. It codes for CASRLEDRGTYEQYF.

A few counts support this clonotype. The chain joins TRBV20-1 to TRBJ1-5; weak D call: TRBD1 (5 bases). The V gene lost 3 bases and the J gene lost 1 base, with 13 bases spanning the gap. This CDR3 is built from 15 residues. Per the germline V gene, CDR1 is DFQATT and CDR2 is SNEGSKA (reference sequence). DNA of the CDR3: TGCAGTGCTAGTGGAGGAGCAGGGAGCAATCAGCCCCAGCATTTT. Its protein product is CSASGGAGSNQPQHF.

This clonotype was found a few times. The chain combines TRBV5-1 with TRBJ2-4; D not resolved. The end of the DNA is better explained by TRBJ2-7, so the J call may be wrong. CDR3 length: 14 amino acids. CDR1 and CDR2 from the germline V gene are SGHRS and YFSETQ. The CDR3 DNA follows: TGCGCCAGCAGCCCCAATGGACGGAGCTACGAGCAGTACTTC. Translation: CASSPNGRSYEQYF.

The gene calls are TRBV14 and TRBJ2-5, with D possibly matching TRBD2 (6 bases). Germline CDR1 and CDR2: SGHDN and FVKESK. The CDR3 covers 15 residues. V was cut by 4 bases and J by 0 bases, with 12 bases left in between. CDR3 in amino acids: CASSRDSTYQETQYF. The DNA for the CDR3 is TGTGCCAGCAGCCGGGACTCGACGTACCAAGAGACCCAGTACTTC.

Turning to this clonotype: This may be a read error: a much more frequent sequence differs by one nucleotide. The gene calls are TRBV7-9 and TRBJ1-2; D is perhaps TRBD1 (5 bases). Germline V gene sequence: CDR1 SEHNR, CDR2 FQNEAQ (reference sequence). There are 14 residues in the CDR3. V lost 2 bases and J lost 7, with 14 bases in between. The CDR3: CASSLPGTQGGYTF. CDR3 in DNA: TGTGCCAGCAGCTTACCCGGGACTCAAGGTGGCTACACCTTC.

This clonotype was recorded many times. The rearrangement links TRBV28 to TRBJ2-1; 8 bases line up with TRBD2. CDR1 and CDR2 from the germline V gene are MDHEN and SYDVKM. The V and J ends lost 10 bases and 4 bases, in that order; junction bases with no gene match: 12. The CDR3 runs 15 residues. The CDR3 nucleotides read TGTGCCACCTTCCCCGGCGGGAGGTCATACAATGAGCAGTTCTTC. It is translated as CATFPGGRSYNEQFF.

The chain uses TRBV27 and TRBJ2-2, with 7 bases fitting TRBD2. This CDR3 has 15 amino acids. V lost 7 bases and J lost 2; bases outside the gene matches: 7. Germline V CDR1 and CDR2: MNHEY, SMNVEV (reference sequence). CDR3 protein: CASNRGGLNTGELFF. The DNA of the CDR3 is TGTGCCAGCAATAGGGGAGGGCTCAACACCGGGGAGCTGTTTTTT.

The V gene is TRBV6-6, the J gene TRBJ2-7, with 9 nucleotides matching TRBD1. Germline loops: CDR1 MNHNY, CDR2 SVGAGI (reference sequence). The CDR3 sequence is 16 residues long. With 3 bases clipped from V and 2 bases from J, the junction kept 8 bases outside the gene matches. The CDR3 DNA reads TGTGCCAGCAGTTATCCCTTGGACAGGGGCGCCTACGAGCAGTACTTC. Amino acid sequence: CASSYPLDRGAYEQYF.